One and the same sample provided the 20 T cell receptor beta chains below, sequenced in a study of blood T cell repertoires in COVID-19. TCRdb's copy holds only in-frame clones and misses some; the assay was immunoSEQ multiplex PCR. This table has 75,000 to 90,000 clones, 85% appearing once. The specimen was peripheral blood. The receptors originated from an elderly man with active or convalescent COVID-19.

This rearrangement joins TRBV19 to TRBJ1-1; D may be TRBD1 (5 bases). The ends were cut back, 8 bases at V and 5 bases at J, with 18 bases in the middle. Looked up from germline, CDR1 is LNHDA and CDR2 is SQIVND (reference sequence). The CDR3 is made up of 14 amino acids. The CDR3 DNA reads TGTGCCAGTCAAGATCAGGGAGGGTTAACTGAAGCTTTCTTT. Its protein product is CASQDQGGLTEAFF. The variable domain in full, with the rest retrieved from reference TRBV19 and TRBJ1-1, is DGGITQSPKYLFRKEGQNVTLSCEQNLNHDAMYWYRQDPGQGLRLIYYSQIVNDFQKGDIAEGYSVSREKKESFPLTVTSAQKNPTAFYLCASQDQGGLTEAFFGQGTRLTVV.

The chain uses TRBV30 and TRBJ2-5; tentative D call: TRBD2 (6 bases). Per the germline V gene, CDR1 is GTSNPN and CDR2 is SVGIG (reference sequence). CDR3 size: 13 residues. V gave up 0 bases and J gave up 7 bases, with 12 bases separating them. CDR3: CAWSVTGDGTQYF. CDR3 coding DNA: TGTGCCTGGAGTGTTACGGGGGATGGGACCCAGTACTTC.

This rearrangement joins TRBV10-2 to TRBJ1-5; tentative D call: TRBD1 (6 bases). Trimming took 6 bases from V and 7 from J, leaving 13 bases between them. CDR3 length: 13 amino acids. CDR1 WSHSY and CDR2 SAAADI come from the germline V gene. CDR3 in amino acids: CASRSKGGQPQHF. For the CDR3, the DNA is TGCGCCAGCAGATCAAAGGGGGGGCAGCCCCAGCATTTT.

The V and J genes are TRBV5-1 and TRBJ2-7; 10 positions match TRBD2. The CDR3 totals 16 residues. J gave up 7 bases and V 0 bases, and 10 bases lay outside the gene matches. Per the germline V gene, CDR1 is SGHRS and CDR2 is YFSETQ. CDR3 protein: CASSLGGLAAGEEQYV. DNA of the CDR3: TGCGCCAGCAGCTTGGGAGGACTAGCGGCAGGCGAGGAGCAGTACGTC.

By share, this clone ranks as medium-sized. The chain carries TRBV5-4 and TRBJ2-3; 8 nucleotides agree with TRBD1. V lost 2 bases, J lost 4 bases, and 6 bases stayed unmatched. This CDR3 has 15 amino acids. Germline V gene sequence: CDR1 SGHNT, CDR2 YYREEE (reference sequence). CDR3 sequence: CASSFDRGMSDTQYF. The CDR3 DNA follows: TGTGCCAGCAGCTTCGACAGGGGAATGTCAGATACGCAGTATTTT.

This rearrangement joins TRBV9 to TRBJ1-2, with D unresolved. Trimming removed 3 bases from V and 8 bases from J, with 17 bases in between. Per germline, CDR1 SGDLS and CDR2 YYNGEE. The CDR3 runs to 14 residues. The DNA of the CDR3 is TGTGCCAGCAGCGCCCAGCAGCGCAAGGAAGGCTACACCTTC. It specifies CASSAQQRKEGYTF.

This rearrangement joins TRBV7-9 to TRBJ2-1; the D gene is possibly TRBD1 (6 bases). CDR1 is SEHNR, CDR2 FQNEAQ, per germline (reference sequence). The V end was cut by 1 base, the J end by 3 bases, with 13 bases between. The CDR3 contains 16 residues. The CDR3 spells CASSLVRTGLYNEQFF. The DNA of the CDR3 is TGTGCCAGCAGCTTAGTCCGAACAGGGCTCTACAATGAGCAGTTCTTC. The full variable domain, its missing parts supplied by reference TRBV7-9 and TRBJ2-1, is DTGVSQNPRHKITKRGQNVTFRCDPISEHNRLYWYRQTLGQGPEFLTYFQNEAQLEKSRLLSDRFSAERPKGSFSTLEIQRTEQGDSAMYLCASSLVRTGLYNEQFFGPGTRLTVL.

The chain links TRBV5-5 to TRBJ2-1, with D possibly being TRBD2 (5 bases). The germline V gene encodes CDR1 SGHKS and CDR2 YYEKEE (reference sequence). The CDR3 sequence is 16 residues long. Trimming shortened V by 0 bases and J by 7 bases, and 17 bases separated the two germline ends. The DNA of the CDR3 is TGTGCCAGCAGCTTGGCTACGGACGGAGGACCGAATGAGCAGTTCTTC. This sequence encodes CASSLATDGGPNEQFF.

CDR3 coding DNA: TGTGCCAGTAGCCCCGTTTTACTAGCGGTGGGGAATGAGCAGTTCTTC. Protein product: CASSPVLLAVGNEQFF. The rearrangement uses TRBV19 and TRBJ2-1; 8 positions agree with TRBD2. Germline V CDR1 and CDR2: LNHDA, SQIVND (reference sequence). This CDR3 has 16 residues. The V gene end was trimmed by 6 bases and the J gene end by 7 bases; junction bases not matched to a gene: 14.

The V call is TRBV6-5, the J call TRBJ2-3, with 11 positions matching TRBD2. There are 16 residues in the CDR3. Trimming removed 4 bases from V and 4 bases from J; junction bases left unmatched: 7. Per germline, CDR1 MNHEY and CDR2 SVGAGI. The CDR3 region is CASSSPLAGGPDTQYF. Here the CDR3 DNA reads TGTGCCAGCAGTTCACCCCTAGCGGGGGGTCCAGATACGCAGTATTTT.

The rearrangement links TRBV7-2 to TRBJ2-5; D is ambiguous. The CDR3 consists of 14 residues. V lost 4 bases and J lost 5, with 14 bases in between. Per the germline V gene, CDR1 is SGHTA and CDR2 is FQGNSA. CDR3 amino acids: CASSYGSHGETQYF. For the CDR3, the DNA is TGTGCCAGCAGCTACGGCTCTCACGGGGAGACCCAGTACTTC.

This clone was recorded a few times. This CDR3 reads CASSAVGQGHEKLFF. For the CDR3, the DNA is TGTGCCAGCAGCGCCGTCGGGCAGGGTCACGAAAAACTGTTTTTT. The chain couples TRBV28 to TRBJ1-4, with D possibly matching TRBD1 (5 bases). This CDR3 is built from 15 residues. Trimming stripped 6 bases from V and 8 bases from J, with 19 bases between. Germline V gene data show CDR1 as MDHEN and CDR2 as SYDVKM.

This sequence joins TRBV29-1 and TRBJ2-7; the D gene is possibly TRBD1 (6 bases). The V gene's germline CDR1 is SQVTM and CDR2 ANQGSEA. The CDR3 has 11 residues. V was cut by 3 bases and J by 8 bases, with 11 bases left in between. The CDR3 reads CSVETGQKQYV. CDR3 coding DNA: TGCAGCGTTGAGACCGGACAGAAGCAGTACGTC.

J is TRBJ2-6 and V is TRBV5-1; 7 bases line up with TRBD1. From germline, CDR1 is SGHRS and CDR2 YFSETQ. The CDR3 spans 20 residues. V shed 0 bases, J shed 0 bases, and the junction held 12 bases outside the gene matches. CDR3 coding DNA: TGCGCCAGCAGCTTGGAAGGGACAGCTGACACCCGCTCTGGGGCCAACGTCCTGACTTTC. Its protein is CASSLEGTADTRSGANVLTF.

This chain links TRBV21-1 with TRBJ1-5; TRBD1, the D gene given by the table, was not confirmed from the DNA. TRBV21-1 corresponds to a pseudogene. The CDR3 spans 19 residues. The CDR3: CASSKTGQTQSAGVQPQHF. The CDR3 DNA is TGTGCCAGCAGCAAAACGGGACAGACGCAATCAGCCGGGGTCCAGCCCCAGCATTTT.

This clone was counted between two and nine times. V gene TRBV24-1 combines with J gene TRBJ1-2, with D maybe TRBD1 (6 bases). The CDR3 contains 15 residues. V dropped 5 bases and J dropped 8 bases, with 20 bases sitting between them. Germline CDR1 and CDR2: KGHDR and SFDVKD. The CDR3 sequence is CATSVYRDTGGGYTF. The CDR3 nucleotides are TGTGCCACCAGTGTCTACCGGGACACCGGTGGGGGCTACACCTTC.

This chain connects TRBV7-2 to TRBJ2-1; 8 positions agree with TRBD2. Germline loops: CDR1 SGHTA, CDR2 FQGNSA. V dropped 6 bases and J dropped 7; count of bases not matched to a gene: 11. CDR3 length equals 15 residues. The CDR3 loop reads CASRPQQASGNEQFF. In DNA, the CDR3 is TGTGCCAGCAGACCCCAGCAGGCTAGCGGGAATGAGCAGTTCTTC. The full variable domain, in which reference TRBV7-2 and TRBJ2-1 provide the parts outside the CDR3, is GAGVSQSPSNKVTEKGKDVELRCDPISGHTALYWYRQSLGQGLEFLIYFQGNSAPDKSGLPSDRFSAERTGGSVSTLTIQRTQQEDSAVYLCASRPQQASGNEQFFGPGTRLTVL.

V and J are TRBV11-2 and TRBJ1-2, with D tentatively TRBD1 (5 bases). This CDR3 has 12 amino acids. Per the germline V gene, CDR1 is SGHAT and CDR2 is FQNNGV. Between the trimmed V and J ends, which lost 2 bases and 13 bases, there was a span of 14 bases. The CDR3 DNA reads TGTGCCAGCAGCTTAAATAGGGGCAGGCCCACCTTC. It translates to CASSLNRGRPTF.

The CDR3: CASSLVTSGRKMSTDTQYF. In nucleotides, the CDR3 is TGCGCCAGCAGCTTGGTAACTAGCGGGAGGAAAATGAGCACAGATACGCAGTATTTT. The rearrangement joins TRBV5-1 to TRBJ2-3; 12 bases match TRBD2. The V gene end was trimmed by 0 bases and the J gene end by 0 bases; junction bases not matched to a gene: 8. Germline CDR1 reads SGHRS; CDR2 reads YFSETQ. The CDR3 runs to 19 residues.

CDR3 sequence (DNA): TGTGCCAGCAGCTTGTGGGGGAGGAATCAGCCCCAGCATTTT. This gives the protein CASSLWGRNQPQHF. The chain joins TRBV5-6 to TRBJ1-5, with D tentatively TRBD1 (5 bases). CDR1 is SGHDT and CDR2 is YYEEEE in the germline V gene. The CDR3 has 14 residues. The V gene lost 1 base and the J gene lost 4 bases, with 9 bases spanning the gap.